What follows are 11 T cell receptor beta chains derived from one specimen sequenced in a study of OX40 agonist ivuxolimab in advanced cancers. Sequencing was performed with immunoSEQ multiplex PCR; in TCRdb, only in-frame clones are kept and a portion is missing. The table shows around 76,000 clones, with approximately 86% occurring only once. Sequenced material: CD4+ or CD8+ T cells sorted from blood, taken in a trial of the OX40 agonist ivuxolimab. The receptors derive from an adult with an advanced solid tumor such as melanoma, head and neck, liver or kidney cancer.

This clone appeared a few times. The rearrangement joins TRBV10-2 to TRBJ1-1; no definite D call. The V end was cut by 10 bases, the J end by 1 base, with 13 bases between. Germline CDR1 and CDR2: WSHSY and SAAADI. This CDR3 is 13 amino acids long. In DNA, the CDR3 is TGCGCCACTAGCCAGAAAACGAACACTGAAGCTTTCTTT. Translation gives CATSQKTNTEAFF.

The gene calls are TRBV7-2 and TRBJ2-2; 9 positions match TRBD1. This CDR3 has 15 residues. J gave up 1 base and V 5 bases, and 2 bases lay outside the gene matches. Germline V gene sequence: CDR1 SGHTA, CDR2 FQGNSA. CDR3 in amino acids: CASSPTGGNTGELFF. DNA of the CDR3: TGTGCCAGCAGCCCGACAGGGGGGAACACCGGGGAGCTGTTTTTT.

The rearrangement joins TRBV7-2 to TRBJ1-2; D ambiguous. CDR1 is SGHTA, CDR2 FQGNSA, per germline. The V and J ends lost 0 bases and 7 bases respectively, with 15 bases between them. The CDR3 extends over 15 amino acids. CDR3 protein: CASSLASYPLLGYTF. The CDR3 DNA sequence: TGTGCCAGCAGCTTAGCCAGCTACCCATTACTTGGCTACACCTTC.

The chain is built from TRBV5-1 and TRBJ1-1; 7 positions agree with TRBD1. Germline CDR1 is SGHRS and CDR2 is YFSETQ. The CDR3 is 13 residues long. After removal of 1 base from V and 4 bases from J, the junction contained 1 base not matched to a gene. CDR3 nucleotide sequence: TGCGCCAGCAGCTTGAACAGGGGCACTGAAGCTTTCTTT. Amino acids: CASSLNRGTEAFF.

The chain joins TRBV7-2 to TRBJ2-1, with TRBD2 matching over 14 bases. The CDR3 is 15 residues long. V was pared by 4 bases and J by 9 bases, with 5 bases of the junction left unmatched. Germline assignment: CDR1 SGHTA and CDR2 FQGNSA. The CDR3 DNA reads TGTGCCAGCAGCTCCAGACTAGCGGGAGGGCCTGAGCAGTTCTTC. This translates into CASSSRLAGGPEQFF.

The chain combines TRBV18 with TRBJ1-6; D gene unclear. The CDR3 spans 15 residues. CDR1 is KGHSH, CDR2 LQKENI, per germline. The ends were cut back, 3 bases at V and 0 bases at J, with 6 bases in the middle. Here the CDR3 DNA reads TGTGCCAGCTCACCGTCATTCTCCTATAATTCACCCCTCCACTTT. It yields the protein CASSPSFSYNSPLHF.

V gene TRBV5-1 combines with J gene TRBJ1-3, with 9 bases identical to TRBD1. The CDR3 totals 15 residues. V shed 4 bases and J 6 bases; nucleotides not matched to a gene: 8. Germline assignment: CDR1 SGHRS and CDR2 YFSETQ. The CDR3 spells CASSPGTGLSNTIYF. The CDR3 region has the DNA TGCGCCAGCAGCCCGGGGACAGGGTTGTCAAACACCATATATTTT.

The table lists this clone with a count of one. The V call is TRBV7-2, the J call TRBJ1-1, with D unclear. Germline CDR1 and CDR2: SGHTA and FQGNSA. V was cut by 1 base and J by 2 bases, with 5 bases left in between. The CDR3 extends over 13 amino acids. The CDR3 protein is CASSLGSNTEAFF. The CDR3 DNA is TGTGCCAGCAGCTTAGGGTCTAACACTGAAGCTTTCTTT.

The genes are TRBV30 and TRBJ1-6; 9 positions match TRBD1. The germline gives CDR1 GTSNPN, CDR2 SVGIG (reference sequence). V lost 2 bases, J lost 7 bases, and 6 bases stayed unmatched. The CDR3 is made up of 15 amino acids. CDR3 sequence reads: CAWSTTTGGNSPLHF. CDR3 coding DNA: TGTGCCTGGAGTACCACGACAGGGGGGAATTCACCCCTCCACTTT.

The chain combines TRBV19 with TRBJ1-1, with 10 bases aligning to TRBD1. The CDR3 totals 15 residues. The V segment lost 3 bases and the J segment 8 bases; nucleotides outside the gene matches: 9. The V gene's germline CDR1 is LNHDA and CDR2 SQIVND (reference sequence). The CDR3 DNA reads TGTGCCAGTAGTATGGGGAGACAGGGGGCGAGGGAAGCTTTCTTT. Its translation is CASSMGRQGAREAFF.

The chain combines TRBV6-6 with TRBJ2-7; D is unclear. This CDR3 has 15 amino acids. V was pared by 2 bases and J by 5 bases, with 16 bases between. Germline CDR1 MNHNY, CDR2 SVGAGI (reference sequence). CDR3 protein: CASSYLAGRSHEQYV. For the CDR3, the DNA is TGTGCCAGCAGTTACCTGGCAGGTAGGAGCCACGAGCAGTACGTC.